Following are 30 T cell receptor beta chains from one sample sequenced in a study of T cells in localized non-small cell lung cancer. Here immunoSEQ multiplex PCR was the method, and the copy in TCRdb shows in-frame clones only, minus some. The sample yields about 24,000 clones, around 89% seen once. Sample: PBMCs, taken before any cancer treatment. These TCRs come from a man between 40 and 70 years old with stage II lung adenocarcinoma.

This clone was found once. The V call is TRBV7-9, the J call TRBJ1-2; 8 bases map to TRBD1. The CDR3 has 13 amino acids. The V segment lost 3 bases and the J segment 7 bases; nucleotides outside the gene matches: 4. CDR1 is SEHNR and CDR2 is FQNEAQ in the germline V gene (reference sequence). The CDR3 nucleotides are TGTGCCAGCAGCTTGACAGGGGATGTTGGCTACACCTTC. Its protein is CASSLTGDVGYTF.

The chain uses TRBV7-9 and TRBJ2-3, with a possible D match to TRBD2 (5 bases). Germline V CDR1 and CDR2: SEHNR, FQNEAQ (reference sequence). This CDR3 has 15 amino acids. V was trimmed by 5 bases and J by 4 bases, leaving 16 bases between them. The CDR3 is CASSPMGSVADTQYF. The CDR3, as DNA: TGTGCCAGCAGCCCCATGGGTAGCGTGGCAGATACGCAGTATTTT.

This clone occurred once. This chain's CDR3 is CASSPGGLAGERLYF. In DNA form, the CDR3 reads TGTGCCAGCAGCCCAGGAGGGTTAGCGGGGGAGAGGTTGTACTTC. This rearrangement joins TRBV7-3 to TRBJ2-5; TRBD2 matches 9 bases. Germline V lookup: CDR1 SGHTA, CDR2 FQGTGA. The CDR3 is 15 residues long. V was pared by 5 bases and J by 13 bases, with 17 bases of the junction left unmatched. The whole variable domain, remainder taken from reference TRBV7-3 and TRBJ2-5, is GAGVSQTPSNKVTEKGKYVELRCDPISGHTALYWYRQSLGQGPEFLIYFQGTGAADDSGLPNDRFFAVRPEGSVSTLKIQRTERGDSAVYLCASSPGGLAGERLYFGPGTRLLVL.

The chain employs TRBV7-9 and TRBJ2-7; unclear D gene. Germline V CDR1 and CDR2: SEHNR, FQNEAQ (reference sequence). The CDR3 contains 11 residues. Trimming left V 5 bases short and J 3 bases short, with 5 bases between. The CDR3: CASSPNYEQYF. As DNA, the CDR3 is TGTGCCAGCAGCCCAAACTACGAGCAGTACTTC.

V usage is TRBV21-1 and J usage is TRBJ2-7; TRBD2, the table's D call, was not compared with the DNA. TRBV21-1 is termed a pseudogene. The CDR3 totals 12 residues. The CDR3 bases are TGTGAACCAAGGACTAGTTCCTACGAGCAGTACTTC. Protein sequence: CEPRTSSYEQYF.

The chain is built from TRBV5-1 and TRBJ1-1; TRBD1 aligns across 9 bases. This CDR3 is 18 amino acids long. V gave up 4 bases and J gave up 4 bases; unmatched junction bases: 17. The germline CDR1 and CDR2 sequences are SGHRS and YFSETQ. The CDR3 DNA follows: TGCGCCAGCAGCGACACAGGGGGCGCAGACTACCCGAGCACTGAAGCTTTCTTT. Its translation: CASSDTGGADYPSTEAFF.

This chain connects TRBV19 to TRBJ2-1; 7 bases agree with TRBD2. V lost 7 bases and J lost 4; bases outside the gene matches: 7. Germline-derived CDR1 and CDR2 are LNHDA and SQIVND (reference sequence). CDR3 length: 14 residues. The CDR3 is CASTERGLYNEQFF. The CDR3, as DNA: TGTGCCAGTACTGAGCGGGGACTATACAATGAGCAGTTCTTC.

The chain recombines TRBV7-8 with TRBJ2-5; D might be TRBD1 (6 bases). The CDR3 loop spans 15 amino acids. Per the germline V gene, CDR1 is SGHVS and CDR2 is FQNEAQ. V was trimmed by 1 base and J by 0 bases, leaving 9 bases between them. Here the CDR3 reads CASSLGTGNQETQYF. The CDR3 DNA sequence: TGTGCCAGCAGCTTAGGAACAGGGAACCAAGAGACCCAGTACTTC.

The sample holds one count of this clone. This chain uses TRBV29-1 with TRBJ2-1; D is perhaps TRBD1 (6 bases). The CDR3 has 13 residues. V lost 6 bases to trimming and J lost 5 bases, with 14 bases between them. Germline V gene lookup returns CDR1 SQVTM and CDR2 ANQGSEA. CDR3 region: CSVLRTGNNEQFF. CDR3 bases: TGCAGCGTCCTAAGAACAGGGAACAATGAGCAGTTCTTC.

This clone was counted only a few times. The chain is built from TRBV7-8 and TRBJ2-2; D gene uncertain. Trimming stripped 7 bases from V and 8 bases from J, with 20 bases between. The CDR3 runs to 15 residues. Germline CDR1 and CDR2: SGHVS and FQNEAQ. CDR3 sequence reads: CASIPGRRIGGELFF. The CDR3 nucleotides are TGTGCCAGCATCCCAGGTCGGCGAATTGGTGGGGAGCTGTTTTTT.

The J gene is TRBJ2-7, the V gene TRBV2; 12 nucleotides match TRBD1. This CDR3 has 15 residues. CDR1 is SNHLY and CDR2 is FYNNEI in the germline V gene. V was clipped by 6 bases and J by 1 base; unmatched bases: 4. The CDR3 nucleotides are TGTGCCAGCAGCGGGACAGGGGGCAAATCCTACGAGCAGTACTTC. This encodes CASSGTGGKSYEQYF.

This chain links TRBV6-1 with TRBJ2-4; D unclear. The CDR3 length is 14 residues. The V and J ends lost 1 base and 0 bases respectively, with 4 bases between them. The germline V gene encodes CDR1 MNHNS and CDR2 SASEGT. In DNA form, the CDR3 reads TGTGCCAGCAGTGAAGAACTAGCCAAAAACATTCAGTACTTC. It encodes CASSEELAKNIQYF.

The rearrangement joins TRBV14 to TRBJ2-6, with unresolved D. Between the trimmed V and J ends, which lost 0 bases and 4 bases, there was a span of 13 bases. The CDR3 is 17 amino acids. Germline V gene sequence: CDR1 SGHDN, CDR2 FVKESK. The CDR3 nucleotides read TGTGCCAGCAGCCAAGAGAACTGGTCGCAGGGGGCCAACGTCCTGACTTTC. As protein: CASSQENWSQGANVLTF.

This clone was seen a handful of times. This sequence joins TRBV10-3 and TRBJ2-7; 11 nucleotides agree with TRBD2. Looked up from germline, CDR1 is ENHRY and CDR2 is SYGVKD. The CDR3 spans 14 residues. V lost 6 bases to trimming and J lost 2 bases; unmatched junction nucleotides: 3. CDR3 bases: TGTGCCATCAGCGGGACTAGCGGACCCTACGAGCAGTACTTC. Translating gives CAISGTSGPYEQYF.

This chain uses TRBV27 with TRBJ2-4; D not resolved. Germline CDR1 is MNHEY and CDR2 is SMNVEV (reference sequence). V was clipped by 3 bases and J by 1 base, with 7 bases between them. The CDR3 consists of 14 residues. CDR3: CASSFYGAKNIQYF. The CDR3, as DNA: TGTGCCAGCAGTTTTTACGGGGCCAAAAACATTCAGTACTTC.

J is TRBJ1-1 and V is TRBV6-1, with D perhaps matching TRBD1 (6 bases). V shed 5 bases and J shed 3 bases, with 16 bases lying between them. CDR1 and CDR2 (germline): MNHNS, SASEGT. This CDR3 comprises 15 residues. The CDR3 here is CASSPGEGGDTEAFF. In nucleotides, the CDR3 is TGTGCCAGCAGTCCCGGGGAGGGGGGGGACACTGAAGCTTTCTTT.

The J gene is TRBJ2-3, the V gene TRBV4-3; a weak D match, TRBD1 (6 bases). In germline, CDR1 is LGHNA, CDR2 YSLEER. CDR3 size: 19 residues. Trimming removed 0 bases from V and 6 bases from J, with 25 bases in between. The CDR3 nucleotides are TGCGCCAGCAGCCAAGAACTCAGGGGTGGATTGGCCAAAGGGGATACGCAGTATTTT. Protein: CASSQELRGGLAKGDTQYF.

This chain connects TRBV6-5 to TRBJ1-1, with D possibly matching TRBD1 (5 bases). From germline, CDR1 is MNHEY and CDR2 SVGAGI. The CDR3 consists of 11 residues. With 2 bases removed from V and 11 bases from J, the gap between germline ends came to 9 bases. In nucleotides, the CDR3 is TGTGCCAGCAGTTACGGGGCGTTGGCTTTCTTT. As protein: CASSYGALAFF.

This clone was counted a few times. The chain combines TRBV4-1 with TRBJ2-1; unclear D gene. From germline, CDR1 is MGHRA and CDR2 YSYEKL. The CDR3 contains 13 residues. The V end was cut by 4 bases, the J end by 9 bases, with 13 bases between. The CDR3 here is CASSRVRDGEQFF. CDR3 nucleotides: TGCGCCAGCAGCCGAGTTAGGGATGGTGAGCAGTTCTTC.

The rearrangement joins TRBV28 to TRBJ2-5, with 8 bases matching TRBD2. The J call may be incorrect, as the DNA end agrees better with TRBJ2-7. This CDR3 is built from 15 residues. The germline V gene has CDR1 MDHEN and CDR2 SYDVKM. The chain's CDR3 is CASSLGGGPTYEQYF. Here the CDR3 DNA reads TGTGCCAGCAGTTTAGGCGGGGGGCCCACCTACGAGCAGTACTTC.

The V and J genes are TRBV11-3 and TRBJ2-7; TRBD2 is a possible D gene (6 bases). The V gene lost 5 bases and the J gene lost 9 bases, with 17 bases spanning the gap. The length of the CDR3 is 13 residues. Germline V gene lookup returns CDR1 SGHNT and CDR2 YENEEA. The CDR3 protein is CASSPPGASWQYF. The CDR3 region has the DNA TGTGCCAGCAGCCCTCCGGGAGCCTCCTGGCAGTACTTC.

This clone was recorded once. The V and J genes are TRBV18 and TRBJ2-1; D is possibly TRBD2 (7 bases). The germline gives CDR1 KGHSH, CDR2 LQKENI. The CDR3 has 15 residues. Trimming shortened V by 3 bases and J by 3 bases, and 12 bases separated the two germline ends. The CDR3 is CASSPLGGGYNEQFF. In nucleotides, the CDR3 is TGTGCCAGCTCACCCCTGGGAGGGGGCTACAATGAGCAGTTCTTC.

The count of this clone is one. The chain recombines TRBV2 with TRBJ2-3; TRBD2 agrees at 7 bases. The CDR3 has 14 amino acids. From germline, CDR1 is SNHLY and CDR2 FYNNEI. V lost 8 bases, J lost 2 bases, and 7 bases stayed unmatched. This chain's CDR3 is CASLRGELTDTQYF. Written as DNA, the CDR3 is TGTGCCAGCCTCCGGGGGGAGCTCACAGATACGCAGTATTTT.

This clone showed up just a few times. This rearrangement joins TRBV18 to TRBJ2-3; 8 positions agree with TRBD2. The junction had 4 bases not matched to a gene; V was cut back by 3 bases and J by 5 bases. Germline loops: CDR1 KGHSH, CDR2 LQKENI. The CDR3 runs 14 residues. In nucleotides, the CDR3 is TGTGCCAGCTCACCCACTAGCGGACGAGATACGCAGTATTTT. It yields the protein CASSPTSGRDTQYF. The whole variable domain, filled in from reference TRBV18 and TRBJ2-3, reads NAGVMQNPRHLVRRRGQEARLRCSPMKGHSHVYWYRQLPEEGLKFMVYLQKENIIDESGMPKERFSAEFPKEGPSILRIQQVVRGDSAAYFCASSPTSGRDTQYFGPGTRLTVL.

The chain is built from TRBV30 and TRBJ2-7; 8 bases fit TRBD2. J was trimmed by 8 bases and V by 4 bases; bases with no gene match: 10. CDR3 length equals 13 residues. The germline CDR1 and CDR2 sequences are GTSNPN and SVGIG (reference sequence). The CDR3 bases are TGTGCCTGGACGGTGGGAGCGGGAGAACAGCAGTACTTC. As protein: CAWTVGAGEQQYF.

The chain has TRBV10-1 and TRBJ2-7; 8 positions agree with TRBD2. CDR1 is WNHNN, CDR2 SYGVQD, per germline (reference sequence). The V and J ends lost 8 bases and 6 bases, in that order; junction bases with no gene match: 15. The CDR3 consists of 15 residues. CDR3 nucleotide sequence: TGCGCCAGCGTCATCCGGGGGGGCCGCCCCCTCGAGCAGTACTTC. This translates into CASVIRGGRPLEQYF.

The rearrangement joins TRBV6-4 to TRBJ2-3, with TRBD2 identical over 10 bases. Germline assignment: CDR1 MRHNA and CDR2 SNTAGT. The CDR3 length is 15 residues. J was trimmed by 3 bases and V by 7 bases; bases with no gene match: 7. CDR3 bases: TGTGCCAGCAAATTAGCGGGAGGACCGACAGATACGCAGTATTTT. This codes for CASKLAGGPTDTQYF.

This clone has just a few counts. V is TRBV6-6 and J is TRBJ1-1; D unclear. The CDR3 spans 14 residues. The V gene lost 8 bases and the J gene lost 4 bases, with 17 bases spanning the gap. Germline V lookup: CDR1 MNHNY, CDR2 SVGAGI (reference sequence). CDR3 sequence (DNA): TGTGCCAGCGAGGATAAGGGCGGAAGCACTGAAGCTTTCTTT. It codes for CASEDKGGSTEAFF.

The chain is built from TRBV19 and TRBJ2-1; D is ambiguous. CDR1 is LNHDA, CDR2 SQIVND, per germline (reference sequence). This CDR3 comprises 16 residues. Trimming stripped 5 bases from V and 2 bases from J, with 16 bases between. The CDR3 DNA reads TGTGCCAGTAGTTCGACCCCCCCGAGCCCCTACAATGAGCAGTTCTTC. Translated, it gives CASSSTPPSPYNEQFF.

This clone was seen more than once but under ten times. The rearrangement joins TRBV5-4 to TRBJ1-5; possible D gene TRBD1, 5 bases. V was shortened by 0 bases and J by 4 bases, with 8 bases between the two germline ends. This CDR3 has 14 residues. CDR1 and CDR2 (germline): SGHNT, YYREEE (reference sequence). The CDR3 loop is CASSLDRGNQPQHF. The DNA of the CDR3 is TGTGCCAGCAGCTTGGACCGGGGGAATCAGCCCCAGCATTTT.